The TCR beta chain under discussion was sequenced for a study of identifying expanded T cells in peripheral blood. This table comes from immunoSEQ multiplex PCR, and its TCRdb copy is limited to in-frame clones, with some not included. The sample contains 70,000 or so clones, roughly 88% of which appear only once. This CDR3 contains 12 residues. The germline V gene encodes CDR1 SNHLY and CDR2 FYNNEI. Trimming took 7 bases from V and 4 from J, leaving 7 bases between them. Broader study findings: Across healthy donors, higher total template counts meant significantly greater roughly 2-week count variance. About 1.2 clones differed between technical replicates, versus around 15 and 19 over time.

Healthy donors had no documented immune events, such as infections, while sampled. This clone was detected a few times. Antigen: not known. Sequencing was performed on blood. The chain combines TRBV2 with TRBJ2-2; D is possibly TRBD1 (6 bases). The sequence was collected from a person aged 18 to 70 in good health. The CDR3 DNA reads as TGTGCCAGCATAGGGGGCACCGGGGAGCTGTTTTTT. The encoded protein is CASIGGTGELFF.